The rows below give T cell receptor beta chains drawn from one sample of a study of T cells in localized non-small cell lung cancer. TCRdb's table, derived via immunoSEQ multiplex PCR, lists solely in-frame clones and lacks some. Of 53,000 or so clones listed, around four fifths are singletons. The sample here was peripheral blood mononuclear cells, taken before any cancer treatment. The origin of the receptors is a man between 40 and 70 years old with stage III lung adenocarcinoma. The CDR3 runs from the conserved cysteine through the conserved F or W. The order of the fields is V gene, clone size, J gene, D gene, CDR3 protein, CDR3 DNA. D genes are given only for firm matches. Clone size is given for some rows only: seen once, a few or many times, or a class if the clone is expanded.

>TRBV5-8|.|TRBJ1-4|TRBD1
CASSPGRDSLNEKLFF
TGTGCCAGCAGCCCCGGCAGGGACAGCCTTAATGAAAAACTGTTTTTT
>TRBV19|.|TRBJ1-5|.
CASSIDHRVGQPQHF
TGTGCCAGTAGTATAGATCATAGGGTCGGTCAGCCCCAGCATTTT
>TRBV7-2|.|TRBJ2-7|.
CASSLAPLRGGYEQYF
TGTGCCAGCAGCTTAGCGCCGCTCCGGGGAGGCTACGAGCAGTACTTC
>TRBV7-3|.|TRBJ1-2|.
CASSSDPGDGYTF
TGTGCCAGCAGCTCGGATCCAGGAGATGGCTACACCTTC
>TRBV7-2|.|TRBJ2-7|.
CASSLPPGEQYF
TGTGCCAGCAGCTTACCCCCCGGAGAGCAGTACTTC
>TRBV29-1|.|TRBJ2-1|TRBD2
CSVERRLTSGGGNNEQFF
TGCAGCGTTGAACGCCGCCTGACTAGCGGGGGGGGGAACAATGAGCAGTTCTTC
>TRBV27|.|TRBJ2-2|.
CASSIQGAGELFF
TGTGCCAGCAGTATTCAGGGTGCCGGGGAGCTGTTTTTT
>TRBV9|.|TRBJ2-1|TRBD2
CASGLAGSSSYNEQFF
TGTGCCAGCGGGCTAGCGGGTTCAAGCTCCTACAATGAGCAGTTCTTC
>TRBV10-2|few|TRBJ2-7|TRBD2
CASSDPPEGLAGVEPIEQYF
TGCGCCAGCAGTGACCCCCCCGAGGGTCTAGCGGGGGTCGAACCCATCGAGCAGTACTTC
>TRBV4-3|.|TRBJ2-1|.
CASSQEMADEQFF
TGCGCCAGCAGCCAAGAGATGGCAGATGAGCAGTTCTTC
>TRBV30|.|TRBJ1-6|.
CAWSVHGNSPLHF
TGTGCCTGGAGTGTACACGGAAATTCACCCCTCCACTTT
>TRBV11-3|few|TRBJ2-7|TRBD1
CASSSGRDRGYEQYF
TGTGCCAGCAGCTCCGGGAGGGACAGGGGCTACGAGCAGTACTTC
>TRBV7-6|.|TRBJ1-6|.
CASSPGLGNSPLHF
TGTGCCAGCAGCCCCGGACTGGGGAATTCACCCCTCCACTTT
>TRBV5-1|.|TRBJ2-1|TRBD2
CASSPATSGRPGEQFF
TGCGCCAGCAGCCCTGCGACTAGCGGGAGGCCGGGAGAGCAGTTCTTC
>TRBV14|.|TRBJ1-2|.
CASSPTGGAAYGYTF
TGTGCCAGCAGCCCCACCGGGGGGGCAGCCTATGGCTACACCTTC
>TRBV7-2|.|TRBJ2-5|.
CASRRRADRQETQYF
TGTGCCAGCAGACGCAGAGCCGACAGACAAGAGACCCAGTACTTC
>TRBV7-3|.|TRBJ2-3|.
CASSFTGVDTQYF
TGTGCCAGCAGCTTCACTGGGGTAGATACGCAGTATTTT
>TRBV19|.|TRBJ2-6|.
CASGPGLGVGANVLTF
TGTGCCAGTGGTCCGGGCCTCGGAGTTGGGGCCAACGTCCTGACTTTC
>TRBV7-8|.|TRBJ1-1|.
CASSLDSFTGAMNTEAFF
TGTGCCAGCAGCTTGGATAGTTTCACAGGAGCGATGAACACTGAAGCTTTCTTT
>TRBV6-5|.|TRBJ1-2|.
CASSQTLRDRRGYTF
TGTGCCAGCAGCCAAACTTTAAGGGATCGGCGTGGCTACACCTTC
>TRBV7-9|.|TRBJ2-1|.
CASSYKGNEQFF
TGTGCCAGCAGCTACAAAGGTAATGAGCAGTTCTTC
>TRBV25-1|.|TRBJ2-2|TRBD1
CASSEQGAGTGELFF
TGTGCCAGCAGTGAACAGGGGGCGGGCACCGGGGAGCTGTTTTTT
>TRBV6-5|.|TRBJ2-7|.
CASSRGTYTEQYF
TGTGCCAGCAGCCGTGGGACCTACACCGAGCAGTACTTC
>TRBV7-9|.|TRBJ2-3|.
CASSLELETDTQYF
TGTGCCAGCAGCTTAGAGCTGGAAACAGATACGCAGTATTTT
>TRBV9|.|TRBJ2-7|.
CASSGDTGKSSYEQYF
TGTGCCAGCAGCGGGGACACAGGGAAAAGCTCCTACGAGCAGTACTTC
>TRBV19|.|TRBJ1-4|.
CASSPTNEKLFF
TGTGCCAGTTCACCAACTAATGAAAAACTGTTTTTT
>TRBV6-5|.|TRBJ1-1|.
CASSSHGGTEAFF
TGTGCCAGCAGTTCCCATGGGGGCACTGAAGCTTTCTTT
>TRBV7-8|.|TRBJ2-5|TRBD2
CASSRGTSGSRETQYF
TGTGCCAGCAGCCGCGGGACTAGCGGGAGCCGTGAGACCCAGTACTTC
>TRBV7-9|.|TRBJ1-5|.
CASSPGGKGGNQPQHF
TGTGCCAGCAGCCCGGGGGGCAAGGGTGGCAATCAGCCCCAGCATTTT
>TRBV2|.|TRBJ1-2|TRBD1
CASSEGTGYGYTF
TGTGCCAGCAGTGAAGGGACAGGATATGGCTACACCTTC
>TRBV9|.|TRBJ2-3|TRBD2
CASSDSGVSTDTQYF
TGTGCCAGCAGCGATAGCGGGGTTAGCACAGATACGCAGTATTTT
>TRBV2|.|TRBJ2-7|TRBD2
CASTPGLAGGDEQYF
TGTGCCAGCACTCCGGGGCTAGCGGGAGGCGACGAGCAGTACTTC
>TRBV18|.|TRBJ1-1|TRBD1
CASSPTGQGNTEAFF
TGTGCCAGCTCACCTACGGGACAGGGGAACACTGAAGCTTTCTTT
>TRBV6-5|.|TRBJ2-5|TRBD2
CASRSGGRQETQYF
TGTGCCAGCAGGAGCGGGGGCCGACAAGAGACCCAGTACTTC
>TRBV6-1|.|TRBJ2-7|TRBD1
CASSQTGTGYEQYF
TGTGCCAGCAGCCAGACAGGGACCGGCTACGAGCAGTACTTC
>TRBV9|.|TRBJ2-7|TRBD1
CASSPTAGTGWYEQYF
TGTGCCAGCAGCCCAACGGCAGGGACAGGGTGGTACGAGCAGTACTTC
>TRBV18|.|TRBJ1-1|.
CASSPPSVNTEAFF
TGTGCCAGCTCACCACCGTCAGTGAACACTGAAGCTTTCTTT
>TRBV7-2|.|TRBJ2-2|TRBD1
CASSPTGVPGELFF
TGTGCCAGCAGTCCCACAGGGGTCCCCGGGGAGCTGTTTTTT
>TRBV10-2|.|TRBJ2-1|.
CATTLGGMTYNEQFF
TGCGCCACCACCCTTGGGGGAATGACATACAATGAGCAGTTCTTC
>TRBV5-5|many|TRBJ1-6|.
CASSLGGTNSPLHF
TGTGCCAGCAGCTTGGGGGGAACTAATTCACCCCTCCACTTT
>TRBV9|once|TRBJ2-5|TRBD2
CASSVGASGGPYQETQYF
TGTGCCAGCAGCGTAGGTGCTAGCGGGGGACCGTACCAAGAGACCCAGTACTTC
>TRBV29-1|.|TRBJ2-1|TRBD1
CSVEEWGQSLRGEQFF
TGCAGCGTTGAAGAATGGGGACAGTCCTTGAGGGGTGAGCAGTTCTTC
>TRBV6-5|.|TRBJ2-7|.
CASSYAHLASYEQYF
TGTGCCAGCAGTTATGCACACTTAGCCTCCTACGAGCAGTACTTC
>TRBV30|.|TRBJ2-3|.
CAWTRGGARTDTQYF
TGTGCCTGGACCCGAGGGGGGGCGAGGACAGATACGCAGTATTTT
>TRBV6-5|.|TRBJ1-4|.
CASSTGTTNEKLFF
TGTGCCAGCAGCACCGGGACAACTAATGAAAAACTGTTTTTT
>TRBV7-2|.|TRBJ2-5|TRBD2
CASTTYRAGGLGETQYF
TGTGCCAGCACTACTTACCGGGCGGGGGGACTCGGAGAGACCCAGTACTTC
>TRBV9|.|TRBJ1-5|.
CASSVGGASNQPQHF
TGTGCCAGCAGCGTAGGGGGGGCGAGCAATCAGCCCCAGCATTTT
>TRBV20-1|.|TRBJ1-4|.
CSASVGGWMFF
TGCAGTGCTAGTGTAGGCGGCTGGATGTTTTTT
>TRBV29-1|.|TRBJ1-6|.
CSVGNGDDSPLHF
TGCAGCGTTGGGAATGGGGACGATTCACCCCTCCACTTT
>TRBV27|.|TRBJ1-1|.
CASSATGTNTEAFF
TGTGCCAGCAGTGCGACCGGGACGAACACTGAAGCTTTCTTT
>TRBV13|.|TRBJ1-1|TRBD1
CASSLWGTVNTEAFF
TGTGCCAGCAGCTTATGGGGGACAGTGAACACTGAAGCTTTCTTT
>TRBV5-5|.|TRBJ2-7|.
CASSVWGQSAGEQYF
TGTGCCAGCAGCGTTTGGGGGCAGTCGGCGGGCGAGCAGTACTTC
>TRBV10-3|.|TRBJ2-7|.
CAISASYEQYF
TGTGCCATCAGTGCCAGTTACGAGCAGTACTTC
>TRBV2|.|TRBJ2-1|TRBD2
CASSPGTSGRAQFF
TGTGCCAGCAGTCCCGGGACTAGCGGGAGGGCGCAGTTCTTC
>TRBV5-1|.|TRBJ2-7|.
CASSLDGYEQYF
TGCGCCAGCAGCTTGGATGGCTACGAGCAGTACTTC
>TRBV12-5|once|TRBJ2-1|TRBD1
CASGLLTGARNEQFF
TGTGCTAGTGGTTTATTAACAGGGGCTCGCAATGAGCAGTTCTTC
>TRBV14|.|TRBJ2-5|.
CASSQVPMAVETQYF
TGTGCCAGCAGCCAAGTTCCAATGGCGGTGGAGACCCAGTACTTC